This TCR beta chain was captured by sequencing in a study of cytomegalovirus exposure and HLA in healthy donors. Study results and caveats: Reportedly, TCR beta sequences accurately predicted HLA-A and HLA-B alleles in most subjects. Rare TCR sequences predominated, though certain public TCRs were found in many donors. One cluster of highly shared sequence variants probably arose as a sequencing artifact.

All donors participated as healthy donors of bone marrow. A word on this clone: Its target is not known.

PCR amplification relied on 60 Vbeta primers (plus 13 Jbeta primers). Measured with immunoSEQ multiplex PCR; TCRdb has only the in-frame clones, and not every one. The sample shows roughly 190,000 clones, about four fifths of them seen only once. With 7 bases removed from V and 3 bases from J, the gap between germline ends came to 14 bases. The CDR3 is made up of 14 amino acids. Germline V gene sequence: CDR1 SNHLY, CDR2 FYNNEI. The J gene is TRBJ2-3, the V gene TRBV2, with a possible D match to TRBD2 (5 bases). The sequence was collected from a woman in her fifties or sixties in good health and CMV-seronegative. The sample consisted of PBMCs. In DNA form, the CDR3 reads TGTGCCAGCAAACTGAGGGAAGGAACAGATACGCAGTATTTT. Its protein is CASKLREGTDTQYF.